A selection of T cell receptor delta chains follows, all from one sample in a study of gamma-delta chains in newborns, infants, children. TCRdb reprocessed the reads using CATT. The repertoire holds about 3,300 delta-chain clones, less than 55% seen once, with around 16% in the top ten. Sequencing was performed on blood. The receptors stem from a child who received the measles vaccine. Both conserved end residues are part of each CDR3. The order of the fields is D gene, V gene, clone size, J gene, CDR3 DNA, CDR3 protein. A D gene is named only where the DNA matches it firmly. For some rows the clone size is stated as once, few or many, or as a class when expanded; others skip it.

>TRDD3|TRAV29/DV5|once|TRDJ1
TGTGCAGCAGCCCGCTCTTCTGGGGGATACGGAAAGATCATCTTT
CAAARSSGGYGKIIF
>.|TRDV2|medium-sized|TRDJ2
TGTGCCTGTGACCCCCTGGGGTCAAGGCGTGGGACAGCACAACTCTTCTTT
CACDPLGSRRGTAQLFF
>TRDD3|TRDV1|medium-sized|TRDJ1
TGTGCTCTTGGGGAAGGATCCCTTCTATTAAACTCTGGGGGATACGGCCTCATCTTT
CALGEGSLLLNSGGYGLIF
>TRDD3|TRDV2|medium-sized|TRDJ1
TGTGCCTGTGACAGCTTGGGGGATACGCCAGATTACACCGATAAACTCATCTTT
CACDSLGDTPDYTDKLIF
>TRDD3|TRDV1|medium-sized|TRDJ1
TGTGCTCTTGGGGGACCCTTCCTCCTCCCCAGATTCGGGGGATACGCCGTCGCCACCGATAAACTCATCTTT
CALGGPFLLPRFGGYAVATDKLIF
>.|TRDV1|medium-sized|TRDJ1
TGTGCTCTTGGGGAACCCCTAGGCCTCAAAGAGTCCCGGGATAAACTCATCTTT
CALGEPLGLKESRDKLIF
>.|TRDV3|medium-sized|TRDJ1
TGTGCCTTTTACTACATCCCTGGAAAAGAATGGTACACCGATAAACTCATCTTT
CAFYYIPGKEWYTDKLIF
>TRDD3|TRDV1|.|TRDJ1
TGTGCTCTTGGGGAGCCGCCTTCGCCACTGGGGGTTGACCCCTTCACCGATAAACTCATCTTT
CALGEPPSPLGVDPFTDKLIF
>.|TRAV29/DV5|.|TRDJ3
.
CSVLLCGKRAGIWGIRYSSWDTRQMFF
>TRDD3|TRDV3|large|TRDJ1
TGTGCCCTACATCCTGGGGGACTTTACACCGATAAACTCATCTTT
CALHPGGLYTDKLIF
>TRDD3|TRDV1|.|TRDJ1
TGTGCTCTTGGGGAAGGGACTGAGACCTTTCGTACTGGGGGAGTTTACACCGATAAACTCATCTTT
CALGEGTETFRTGGVYTDKLIF
>TRDD3|TRDV1|few|TRDJ1
TGTGCTCTTGGGGCCAATTCCCTTTGCGGGGCGGTCTGGGGGAAACACACCGATAAACTCATCTTT
CALGANSLCGAVWGKHTDKLIF
>.|TRDV1|large|TRDJ2
TGTGCTCTTGGGGATCCCGAGCCCGCCCCAGCACAACTCTTCTTT
CALGDPEPAPAQLFF
>TRDD3|TRDV1|medium-sized|TRDJ1
TGTGCTCTTGGGGAACTTAATGGACTTCCTTCGTACTGGGGGATCCGAATTGGTGAACTCATCTTT
CALGELNGLPSYWGIRIGELIF
>.|TRDV2|few|TRDJ3
TGTGCCTGTGACACCGCGGGGGACCACTCCTGGGACACCCGACAGATGTTTTTC
CACDTAGDHSWDTRQMFF
>TRDD3|TRDV2|few|TRDJ1
TGTGCCTGTGGACCCATACTGGGGGATAATAAGGTTAATAAACTCATCTTT
CACGPILGDNKVNKLIF
>.|TRDV2|few|TRDJ3
TGTGCCTGTGACACCGCTGGATACAGCTCCTGGGACACCCGACAGATGTTTTTC
CACDTAGYSSWDTRQMFF
>TRDD3|TRDV2|medium-sized|TRDJ3
TGTGCCTGTGATTACCTCCTGGGGGATACGCGCTCCTGGGACACCCGACAGATGTTTTTC
CACDYLLGDTRSWDTRQMFF
>.|TRDV3|medium-sized|TRDJ1
TGTGCCTTTCAGAGCCTTCCTACTGGGGGATACACCGATAAACTCATCTTT
CAFQSLPTGGYTDKLIF
>.|TRDV1|medium-sized|TRDJ2
TGTGCTCTTGGGGAACTAGGGCCCTTTTGCCGGACAGCACAACTCTTCTTT
CALGELGPFCRTAQLFF
>TRDD3|TRDV1|.|TRDJ1
TGTGCTCTTGGGGTACCCCCCCTCTACGCCTTGGGGGATACCCACGACCCCGATAAACTCATCTTT
CALGVPPLYALGDTHDPDKLIF
>.|TRDV3|medium-sized|TRDJ1
TGTGCCTTTTCCTACTCGCACTGGGGCCCAATATCGGACACCGATAAACTCATCTTT
CAFSYSHWGPISDTDKLIF
>.|TRDV3|.|TRDJ2
TGTGCCTTTAGTTACAGGACAACGGCCGTACCCCCCCAACTCTTCTTT
CAFSYRTTAVPPQLFF
>TRDD3|TRAV29/DV5|.|TRDJ1
TGTGCAGCAAGCGCGCTGTGTCCTGACCCCTTTTACTGGGGGATACCATACACCGATAAACCCATCTTT
CAASALCPDPFYWGIPYTDKPIF
>TRDD3|TRDV3|medium-sized|TRDJ3
TGTGCCTTTAGTGAGGTCTTGCGACCGTACTGGGGGATACGGGCCTGGGACACCCGACAGATGTTTTTC
CAFSEVLRPYWGIRAWDTRQMFF
>.|TRDV1|.|TRDJ1
TGTGCTCTTCTCCTACCCGGGGATGCCTGCAGGACCGATAAACTCATCTTT
CALLLPGDACRTDKLIF
>TRDD3|TRDV1|.|TRDJ2
TGTGCTCTTGGGGACTCCTTCCTGGGTCCTGAACTGGGGGATCCGCCTTCAGCACAACTCTTCTTT
CALGDSFLGPELGDPPSAQLFF
>.|TRDV1|few|TRDJ1
TGTGCTCTTGGGTTTACTGGGCGTCGGTACCTCTTAAGCGGTAAACTCATCTTT
CALGFTGRRYLLSGKLIF
>TRDD3|TRDV3|large|TRDJ1
TGTGCCTCCGAGTTCCGACTGGGGGATACAACCGATAAACTCATCTTT
CASEFRLGDTTDKLIF
>.|TRDV3|.|TRDJ1
TGTGCCTTTCCCTTCCCGACTAAACTCATCTTT
CAFPFPTKLIF
>TRDD3|TRDV2|medium-sized|TRDJ3
TGTGCCTGTGACGCCCCTGGGGATAGCTCCTGGGACACCCGACAGATGTTTTTC
CACDAPGDSSWDTRQMFF
>TRDD3|TRAV29/DV5|.|TRDJ2
TGTGCAGCAAGCGCGTTCTGTAGCGGGATACGGAGAGCACAACTCTTCTTT
CAASAFCSGIRRAQLFF
>.|TRDV2|few|TRDJ1
TGTGCCTGTGACCCTCTTCTAGGACGAAGGGATAAACTCATCTTT
CACDPLLGRRDKLIF
>TRDD3|TRDV2|.|TRDJ3
TGTGCCTGTGACACTTTTACTGGGGGAGCCTGGGACACCCGGCAGATGTTTTTC
CACDTFTGGAWDTRQMFF
>.|TRDV2|medium-sized|TRDJ3
TGTGCCTGTGACACCTGGGACACCCGACAGATGTTTTTC
CACDTWDTRQMFF
>.|TRDV1|medium-sized|TRDJ1
TGTGCTCTTGGGGAATCCCGGCCTTCCCCCTCTACTGGGCCGGTACCTAACACCGATAAACTCATCTTT
CALGESRPSPSTGPVPNTDKLIF
>.|TRDV1|once|TRDJ1
TGTGCTCTTGGTTGGGGGTTACCCATCGATAAACTCATCTTT
CALGWGLPIDKLIF
>.|TRDV1|.|TRDJ4
TGTGCTCTTGGGGAACCCCGGGGGAGAAATCTGATCTTT
CALGEPRGRNLIF
>.|TRDV1|large|TRDJ1
TGTGCTCTTGGGGAACGGGCGTCGTACACCGATAAACTCATCTTT
CALGERASYTDKLIF
>TRDD3|TRDV1|.|TRDJ1
TGTGCTCTTGGGGAACTCGGGATACTTCATGGATACGCCCACACCGATAAACTCATCTTT
CALGELGILHGYAHTDKLIF
>TRDD3|TRDV1|medium-sized|TRDJ1
TGTGCTCTTGGGGAAGGTTCCTACCTGTACTGGGGGATAGAGTCGGCCGATAAACTCATCTTT
CALGEGSYLYWGIESADKLIF
>TRDD3|TRDV1|medium-sized|TRDJ4
TGTGCTCTTGGGGAAGGGCAAGACGCTGGGGGATACGCGGGGGGTCCCCTGATCTTT
CALGEGQDAGGYAGGPLIF
>TRDD3|TRDV2|once|TRDJ1
TGTGCCTGTGACACCTTACTGGGGGATCCCACCGATAAACTCATCTTT
CACDTLLGDPTDKLIF
>TRDD3|TRDV2|.|TRDJ3
TGTGCCTGTGACGGTACTGGGGGATACGCTAGCTCCTGGGACACCCGACAGATGTTTTTC
CACDGTGGYASSWDTRQMFF
>.|TRDV3|.|TRDJ1
TGTGCCTCCACCGTTGAGGCACCTAGAACGCCCCCAGGGCCCTGGGGCCAGTGCACCGATAAACTCATCTTT
CASTVEAPRTPPGPWGQCTDKLIF
>TRDD3|TRDV1|.|TRDJ2
TGTGCTCCCGGGACCAATTCCTTCGAGGTATTGGGGGATACACCATCTTTGACAGCACAACTCTTCTTT
CAPGTNSFEVLGDTPSLTAQLFF
>.|TRDV2|large|TRDJ2
TGTGCCTGTGACCCCATGCCCCATACTGGGTCAGCACAACTCTTCTTT
CACDPMPHTGSAQLFF